The clone carrying this TCR beta chain was counted ten times or more. The source of the sample is a study of human T cells and chemical hapten exposure. Study in general: Patch tests applied 0.01% DPC to the upper back, read at 6 days.

MiXCR, applied by TCRdb to the RACE reads, yields one record per CDR3 protein. In the table there are 100,000 or so distinct CDR3 sequences, about 11% of which are singletons. Time point given: patch test 1, 2 weeks after DPC sensitization. Treatment defined: therapeutic diphenylcyclopropenone sensitization with weekly scalp DPC. The length of the CDR3 is 13 residues. Looked up from germline, CDR1 is SQVTM and CDR2 is ANQGSEA. V shed 4 bases and J shed 0 bases, with 8 bases lying between them. This TCR was sampled from a woman aged 40-49 years with alopecia areata. Some clones in this sample may be carry-over from other donors' samples. V and J are TRBV29-1 and TRBJ2-3, with D possibly being TRBD2 (5 bases). Sequenced here: whole blood, sampled in connection with sensitization to the hapten diphenylcyclopropenone (DPC). The CDR3 DNA reads as TGCAGCGTTGGGACTCCGAGCACAGATACGCAGTATTTT. It encodes CSVGTPSTDTQYF.